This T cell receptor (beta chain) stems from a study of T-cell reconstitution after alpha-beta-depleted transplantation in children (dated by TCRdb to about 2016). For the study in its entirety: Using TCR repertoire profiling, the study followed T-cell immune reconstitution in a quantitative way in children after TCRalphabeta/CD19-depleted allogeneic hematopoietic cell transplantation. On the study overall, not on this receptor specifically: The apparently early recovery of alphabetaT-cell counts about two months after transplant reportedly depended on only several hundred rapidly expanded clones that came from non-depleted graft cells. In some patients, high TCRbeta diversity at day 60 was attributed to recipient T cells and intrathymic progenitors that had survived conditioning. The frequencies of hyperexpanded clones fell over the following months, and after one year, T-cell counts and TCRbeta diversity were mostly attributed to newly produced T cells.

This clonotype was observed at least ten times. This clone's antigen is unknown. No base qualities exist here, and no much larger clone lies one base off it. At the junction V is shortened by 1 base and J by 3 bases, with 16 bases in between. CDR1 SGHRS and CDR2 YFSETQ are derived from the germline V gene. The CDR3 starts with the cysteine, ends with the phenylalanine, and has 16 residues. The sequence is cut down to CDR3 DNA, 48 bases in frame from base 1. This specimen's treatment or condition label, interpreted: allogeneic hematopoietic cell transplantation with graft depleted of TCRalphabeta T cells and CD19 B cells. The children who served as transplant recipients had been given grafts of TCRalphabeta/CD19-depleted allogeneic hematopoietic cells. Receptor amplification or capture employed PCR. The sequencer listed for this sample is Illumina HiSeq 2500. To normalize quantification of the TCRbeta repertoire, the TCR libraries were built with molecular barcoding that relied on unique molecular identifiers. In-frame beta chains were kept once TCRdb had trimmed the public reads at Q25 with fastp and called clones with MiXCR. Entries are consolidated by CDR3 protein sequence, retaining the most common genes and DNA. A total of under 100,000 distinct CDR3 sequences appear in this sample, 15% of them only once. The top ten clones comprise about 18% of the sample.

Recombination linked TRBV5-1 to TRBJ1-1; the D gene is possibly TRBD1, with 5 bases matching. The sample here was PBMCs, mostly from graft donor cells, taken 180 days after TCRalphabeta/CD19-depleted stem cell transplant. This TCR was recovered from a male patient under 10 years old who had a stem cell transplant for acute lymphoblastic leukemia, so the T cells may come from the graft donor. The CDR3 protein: CASSLQIRDEDTEAFF. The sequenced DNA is TGCGCCAGCAGCTTGCAGATCAGGGACGAGGACACTGAAGCTTTCTTT.